A selection of T cell receptor beta chains follows, all from one sample in a study of response to subunit inactivated influenza vaccine. TCRdb redid the calling of the RT-PCR reads with MiXCR, one entry per CDR3 protein. The data contain under 550,000 distinct CDR3 sequences, approximately 7.7% of them singletons. Sequencing used PBMCs from blood, obtained less than 30 months after vaccination. These receptors were collected from a man between 50 and 70 years old who received an inactivated influenza vaccine. Both conserved end residues are part of each CDR3. The D gene is left open where the match is weak. Some rows have no size entry. The others give once, few or many, or a class for an expanded clone.

v_gene	j_gene	d_gene	abundance	CDR3nt	CDR3aa
TRBV29-1	TRBJ1-1	-	many	TGCAGCGTCCTGGAGCAGGACACTGAAGCTTTCTTT	CSVLEQDTEAFF
TRBV7-2	TRBJ2-3	-	few	TGTGCCAGCAGCTTACCATCTTCCCGCACAGATACGCAGTATTTT	CASSLPSSRTDTQYF
TRBV12-3/TRBV12-4	TRBJ2-2	-	-	TGTGCCATTCACCAGGACGGCAAAGAGGACACCGGGGAGCTGTTTTTT	CAIHQDGKEDTGELFF
TRBV19	TRBJ1-1	-	-	TGTGCCAGTAGTATCCAACGAGAGGGAACTGAAGCTTTCTTT	CASSIQREGTEAFF
TRBV7-2	TRBJ1-1	TRBD1	-	TGTGCCAGCAGCTTCTACGGTGGGACAGAAGGCGCTTTCTTT	CASSFYGGTEGAFF
TRBV7-2	TRBJ1-1	-	few	TGTGCCAGCAGCTTAGGAGTGGGTGAAGCTTTCTTT	CASSLGVGEAFF
TRBV30	TRBJ1-2	-	many	TGTGCCTTCGGTCGGGCCAACTATGGCTACACCTTC	CAFGRANYGYTF
TRBV6-5	TRBJ2-2	TRBD2	few	TGTGCCAGCAGTTACTCGCCTAGCGGCACCGGGGAGCTGTTTTTT	CASSYSPSGTGELFF
TRBV29-1	TRBJ2-7	TRBD2	many	TGCAGCGTTGTACTAGCGGCCATCTCCTACGAGCAGTACTTC	CSVVLAAISYEQYF
TRBV18	TRBJ2-3	TRBD2	-	TGTGCCAGCTCACCACCTACGGGAGGGCCGGCAGATACGCAGTATTTT	CASSPPTGGPADTQYF
TRBV6-2/TRBV6-3	TRBJ2-4	-	-	TGTGCCGGCAAACGATGGACACAGGTCTGGGGAAACATTCAGTACTTC	CAGKRWTQVWGNIQYF
TRBV6-5	TRBJ2-7	-	few	TGTGCCAGCAGTTACAGGGACACCGCCTACGAGCAGTACTTC	CASSYRDTAYEQYF
TRBV7-2	TRBJ2-2	TRBD2	few	TGTGCCAGCAGGCAAACGGGAGCGGGGACCGGGGAGCTGTTTTTT	CASRQTGAGTGELFF
TRBV20-1	TRBJ2-7	TRBD2	few	TGCAGTGCTAGAGATCGGGTAGCGGGTACGGCCTCCTACGAGCAGTACTTC	CSARDRVAGTASYEQYF
TRBV20-1	TRBJ1-5	TRBD1	few	TGCAGTGCTAGGACAGGGATCCCCAATCAGCCCCAGCATTTT	CSARTGIPNQPQHF
TRBV29-1	TRBJ2-7	TRBD1	-	TGCAGCGCATCAGACAGGGTCGGCTACGAGCAGTACTTC	CSASDRVGYEQYF
TRBV20-1	TRBJ2-1	-	few	TGCAGTGCCAACCGGGGCAGTACCGATGAGCAGTTCTTC	CSANRGSTDEQFF
TRBV4-3	TRBJ2-3	-	few	TGCGCCAGCAGCCAAGAGTCGACGTCAATTGGCACAGATACGCAGTATTTT	CASSQESTSIGTDTQYF
TRBV25-1	TRBJ1-2	-	many	TGTGCCAGCAGTGAATCGATGGGGGTTGGCTACACCTTC	CASSESMGVGYTF
TRBV20-1	TRBJ2-4	TRBD2	many	TGCAGTGCTAGAGGCCTAGCGGGAGCCAAAAACATTCAGTACTTC	CSARGLAGAKNIQYF
TRBV12-3/TRBV12-4	TRBJ1-4	-	-	TGTGCCAGCAGGGGGGCTGGCGAAGAAAAACTGTTTTTT	CASRGAGEEKLFF
TRBV5-1	TRBJ2-1	-	many	TGCGCCAGCAGCCGCCAAGCGTTTAGCTCCTACAATGAGCAGTTCTTC	CASSRQAFSSYNEQFF
TRBV7-2	TRBJ1-1	-	-	TGTGCCGGATCGGGACCTATGAACACTGAAGCTTTCTTT	CAGSGPMNTEAFF
TRBV7-2	TRBJ2-5	-	-	TGTGCCAGCAGCCCCCGGGACAAAGAGACCCAGTACTTC	CASSPRDKETQYF
TRBV5-5	TRBJ2-3	TRBD1	many	TGTGCCAGCAGCTGGTCGACAGGGAACACAGATACGCAGTATTTT	CASSWSTGNTDTQYF
TRBV12-3/TRBV12-4	TRBJ2-1	TRBD2	many	TGTGCCAGCAGCCGCAGCGGGAGCTCCTACAATGAGCAGTTCTTC	CASSRSGSSYNEQFF
TRBV3-1	TRBJ1-6	-	-	TGTGCCAGCAGCCAAGTGGACAGCAATTCACCCCTCCACTTT	CASSQVDSNSPLHF
TRBV3-1	TRBJ2-3	TRBD2	-	TGTGCCAGCAGCCGCAGCGGGAGAACAGCAGATACGCAGTATTTT	CASSRSGRTADTQYF
TRBV4-3	TRBJ1-1	-	-	TGCGCCAGCAGCCCGGGACTGACGAACACTGAAGCTTTCTTT	CASSPGLTNTEAFF
TRBV18	TRBJ1-5	-	few	TGTGCCAGCTCACCAAGCAATAATCAGCCCCAGCATTTT	CASSPSNNQPQHF
TRBV4-2	TRBJ2-7	-	-	TGTGCCAGCAGCCAAGATCCCGGGACCGCGAATTACGAGCAGTACTTC	CASSQDPGTANYEQYF
TRBV5-1	TRBJ2-1	TRBD2	-	TGCGCCAGCAGCAGGTTAGCGGGGGGCCTCAGAGAGCAGTTCTTC	CASSRLAGGLREQFF
TRBV20-1	TRBJ2-3	-	-	TGCAGTGCCGTCAGGAGCCTCACAGATACGCAGTATTTT	CSAVRSLTDTQYF
TRBV4-3	TRBJ2-2	TRBD2	-	TGCGCCAGCAGCCGAGGATACGCGGGAGGGCGCACCGGGGAGCTGTTTTTT	CASSRGYAGGRTGELFF
TRBV20-1	TRBJ2-1	-	-	TGCAGTGCATCTTACAGGGCCGATGAGCAGTTCTTC	CSASYRADEQFF
TRBV5-1	TRBJ2-5	-	few	TGCGCCAGCAGCTTGGCGGGGAGCCTCCAAGAGACCCAGTACTTC	CASSLAGSLQETQYF
TRBV18	TRBJ1-4	-	-	TGTGCCAGCTCACAGGGAATTTGGGGTGAAAAACTGTTTTTT	CASSQGIWGEKLFF
TRBV7-9	TRBJ2-1	TRBD1	-	TGTGCCAGCAGCTTAGCGGGACAGGGGCGGATCTTC	CASSLAGQGRIF
TRBV11-1	TRBJ1-2	-	many	TGTGCCAGCAGCTTCGGCCAGGGCGGGGGTCGCGGGGTTGGAGGCTACACCTTC	CASSFGQGGGRGVGGYTF
TRBV29-1	TRBJ2-1	-	-	TGCAGCGTTGGTGGTAGTAGCGACACCCGCTCCTACAATGAGCAGTTCTTC	CSVGGSSDTRSYNEQFF
TRBV20-1	TRBJ2-7	TRBD1	many	TGCAGTGCTATCCGGGACAGGGGGTCCGAGCAGTACTTC	CSAIRDRGSEQYF
TRBV7-2	TRBJ2-7	TRBD1	-	TGTGCCAGCAGCTCCCGACAGGGGCAAGGGATTTACGAGCAGTACTTC	CASSSRQGQGIYEQYF
TRBV30	TRBJ2-7	-	-	TGTGCCTGGAGCGCGACCCTCTCCTACGAGCAGTACTTC	CAWSATLSYEQYF
TRBV10-3	TRBJ2-7	-	many	TGTGCCATCAAGTTTGGTGCTGCAAACTCCTACGAGCAGTACTTC	CAIKFGAANSYEQYF
TRBV7-2	TRBJ2-3	TRBD2	few	TGTGCCAGCACCCCTCCCGGCATAGCGGGAGGGGCAGATACGCAGTATTTT	CASTPPGIAGGADTQYF